This T cell receptor (beta chain) was sequenced for a study of T cell responses to AZD1222 COVID-19 vaccine. General study findings and limits: An increase in Spike-specific TCR breadth and depth was observed after two AZD1222 doses.

In germline, CDR1 is SGHVS, CDR2 FNYEAQ. The CDR3 consists of 12 residues. Trimming removed 5 bases from V and 6 bases from J, with 11 bases in between. This table comes from immunoSEQ multiplex PCR, and its TCRdb copy is limited to in-frame clones, with some not included. The table lists about 99,000 clones, around nine tenths of them singletons. With regard to this clone: Its cognate antigen is unknown.

This TCR was sampled from an adult in good health. The sequences come from peripheral blood, collected on day 0 of AZD1222 vaccination. The V call is TRBV7-6, the J call TRBJ2-7; TRBD2 might be the D (6 bases). The CDR3 loop reads CASSPSGGEQYF. The CDR3 bases are TGTGCCAGCAGCCCGTCCGGGGGCGAGCAGTACTTC.